The sequence of this T cell receptor beta chain was determined in a study of blood T cell repertoires in COVID-19. The germline CDR1 and CDR2 sequences are SGHRS and YFSETQ. This CDR3 is 15 amino acids long. The V end lost 1 base, the J end lost 6 bases, and 15 bases lay between the germline ends. In the study's own analysis: Amplifying reference gene primers gave estimates of nucleated cell counts. Sequencing used immunoSEQ multiplex PCR; TCRdb keeps in-frame clones, though not all of them. V and J calls and clone size are copied from that table; D and trimming were computed from the DNA. The sample has under 110,000 clones, about 84% seen once.

The receptor's source is a woman aged 55-69 years with acute or convalescent COVID-19. The sequenced sample was peripheral blood. This chain links TRBV5-1 with TRBJ2-3; D is perhaps TRBD2 (6 bases). In DNA, the CDR3 is TGCGCCAGCAGCTTGTCTTTGGCGGGAACTGATACGCAGTATTTT. Amino acids: CASSLSLAGTDTQYF. The entire variable domain, with the rest obtained from reference TRBV5-1 and TRBJ2-3, is as follows: KAGVTQTPRYLIKTRGQQVTLSCSPISGHRSVSWYQQTPGQGLQFLFEYFSETQRNKGNFPGRFSGRQFSNSRSEMNVSTLELGDSALYLCASSLSLAGTDTQYFGPGTRLTVL.